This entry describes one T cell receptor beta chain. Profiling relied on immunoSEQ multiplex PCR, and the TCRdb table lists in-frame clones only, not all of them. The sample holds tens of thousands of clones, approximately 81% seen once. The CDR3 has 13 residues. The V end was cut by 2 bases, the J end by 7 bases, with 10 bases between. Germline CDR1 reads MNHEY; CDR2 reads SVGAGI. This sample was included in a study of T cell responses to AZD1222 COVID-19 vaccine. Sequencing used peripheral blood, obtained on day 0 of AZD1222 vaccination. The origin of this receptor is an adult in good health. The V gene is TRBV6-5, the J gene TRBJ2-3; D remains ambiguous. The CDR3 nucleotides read TGTGCCAGCAGTTACGAGGTGGGCAATACGCAGTATTTT. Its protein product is CASSYEVGNTQYF.